The 27 T cell receptor beta chains below were found in one sample sequenced in a study of blood T cell repertoires in COVID-19. The repertoire was sequenced with immunoSEQ multiplex PCR; TCRdb's copy has only in-frame clones and lacks some. The sample includes around 200,000 clones, approximately 83% of them seen just once. The sample taken for sequencing was peripheral blood. These receptors were taken from a human donor with active or convalescent COVID-19. The donor label of this sample is uncertain.

The rearrangement links TRBV28 to TRBJ1-5; 7 bases fit TRBD1. Germline V lookup: CDR1 MDHEN, CDR2 SYDVKM. V shed 8 bases, J shed 2 bases, and the junction held 9 bases outside the gene matches. The CDR3 sequence is 15 residues long. The CDR3 sequence is CASGLDRARNQPQHF. The CDR3, as DNA: TGTGCCAGCGGACTTGACAGGGCCCGCAATCAGCCCCAGCATTTT.

V and J are TRBV28 and TRBJ1-5; tentative D call: TRBD1 (6 bases). From germline, CDR1 is MDHEN and CDR2 SYDVKM. The CDR3 sequence is 12 residues long. Trimming took 6 bases from V and 9 from J, leaving 12 bases between them. CDR3 nucleotide sequence: TGTGCCAGCAGCCCAGGGGATACGCCCCAGCATTTT. Amino acid sequence: CASSPGDTPQHF.

The genes are TRBV11-3 and TRBJ2-1; 7 nucleotides match TRBD2. The CDR3 spans 15 residues. V dropped 0 bases and J dropped 8; count of bases not matched to a gene: 7. Per germline, CDR1 SGHNT and CDR2 YENEEA. CDR3 in amino acids: CASSLEGGRVYEQFF. CDR3 in DNA: TGTGCCAGCAGCTTAGAAGGTGGGAGGGTTTATGAGCAGTTCTTC. Full variable domain (missing parts from reference TRBV11-3 and TRBJ2-1): EAGVVQSPRYKIIEKKQPVAFWCNPISGHNTLYWYLQNLGQGPELLIRYENEEAVDDSQLPKDRFSAERLKGVDSTLKIQPAELGDSAVYLCASSLEGGRVYEQFFGPGTRLTVL.

The chain has TRBV24-1 and TRBJ2-3; D not resolved. CDR1 and CDR2 from the germline V gene are KGHDR and SFDVKD. This CDR3 is built from 14 residues. V lost 1 base and J 8 bases, leaving 12 bases between the germline ends. In DNA, the CDR3 is TGTGCCACCAGTGATTTTAGAACCCCGGGTACGCAGTATTTT. Protein product: CATSDFRTPGTQYF.

V is TRBV29-1 and J is TRBJ1-2; D gene ambiguous. Germline V lookup: CDR1 SQVTM, CDR2 ANQGSEA. Deletions cut 6 bases from V and 4 bases from J, with 12 bases between. The CDR3 sequence is 12 residues long. CDR3 in DNA: TGCAGCGTCTCGAGCCTAGGCTATGGCTACACCTTC. Its translation: CSVSSLGYGYTF.

The chain employs TRBV10-3 and TRBJ1-3; D call uncertain. CDR3 length: 11 amino acids. V lost 5 bases and J lost 8, with 7 bases in between. The germline V gene has CDR1 ENHRY and CDR2 SYGVKD. The CDR3 spells CAISWRDTIYF. The CDR3 DNA sequence: TGTGCCATCAGTTGGCGGGACACCATATATTTT.

This sequence joins TRBV7-2 and TRBJ2-1; no firm D call. Germline V gene data show CDR1 as SGHTA and CDR2 as FQGNSA. CDR3 size: 12 residues. V lost 7 bases, J lost 4 bases, and 8 bases lay in between. In nucleotides, the CDR3 is TGTGCCAGCACCGAGAATTACAATGAGCAGTTCTTC. It encodes CASTENYNEQFF.

This clone appeared a single time. The chain is built from TRBV29-1 and TRBJ1-1; D possibly corresponds to TRBD1 (5 bases). The germline V gene has CDR1 SQVTM and CDR2 ANQGSEA. The CDR3 sequence is 15 residues long. V lost 3 bases and J lost 2, with 16 bases in between. The CDR3 region has the DNA TGCAGCGTTGATATTACTGGGAGGACAAACACTGAAGCTTTCTTT. Translated: CSVDITGRTNTEAFF.

This chain joins TRBV25-1 and TRBJ2-3, with 9 nucleotides matching TRBD2. V was pared by 7 bases and J by 3 bases, with 2 bases of the junction left unmatched. The germline V gene has CDR1 MGHDK and CDR2 SYGVNS. This CDR3 has 13 amino acids. CDR3 bases: TGTGCCAGCATGGCGGGAGGGACAGATACGCAGTATTTT. Its protein product is CASMAGGTDTQYF. The complete variable domain, with remaining parts taken from reference TRBV25-1 and TRBJ2-3, reads EADIYQTPRYLVIGTGKKITLECSQTMGHDKMYWYQQDPGMELHLIHYSYGVNSTEKGDLSSESTVSRIRTEHFPLTLESARPSHTSQYLCASMAGGTDTQYFGPGTRLTVL.

CDR3 region: CASSVELGGSSSGNTIYF. The CDR3 DNA reads as TGTGCCAGCAGCGTGGAGTTGGGGGGGTCAAGCTCTGGAAACACCATATATTTT. The chain recombines TRBV9 with TRBJ1-3; D is possibly TRBD1 (5 bases). The V gene's germline CDR1 is SGDLS and CDR2 YYNGEE. With 2 bases removed from V and 0 bases from J, the gap between germline ends came to 18 bases. The CDR3 is 18 amino acids.

J is TRBJ1-2 and V is TRBV29-1; D is undetermined. The CDR3 runs to 12 residues. Germline loops: CDR1 SQVTM, CDR2 ANQGSEA. V was shortened by 2 bases and J by 3 bases, with 7 bases between the two germline ends. The CDR3 reads CSVERGHYGYTF. CDR3 in DNA: TGCAGCGTTGAACGAGGGCACTATGGCTACACCTTC. Filled out from reference TRBV29-1 and TRBJ1-2, the complete variable domain reads SAVISQKPSRDICQRGTSLTIQCQVDSQVTMMFWYRQQPGQSLTLIATANQGSEATYESGFVIDKFPISRPNLTFSTLTVSNMSPEDSSIYLCSVERGHYGYTFGSGTRLTVV.

The rearrangement joins TRBV15 to TRBJ2-1, with TRBD2 matching 9 bases. CDR3 length: 14 residues. V was pared by 3 bases and J by 7 bases, with 4 bases of the junction left unmatched. The V gene's germline CDR1 is LNHNV and CDR2 YYDKDF (reference sequence). CDR3 amino acids: CATSREREVNEQFF. For the CDR3, the DNA is TGTGCCACCAGCAGGGAGCGGGAGGTTAATGAGCAGTTCTTC.

This clone was recorded once. V and J are TRBV27 and TRBJ2-1; D may be TRBD2 (6 bases). V shed 2 bases and J shed 4 bases, with 12 bases lying between them. The length of the CDR3 is 15 residues. Germline V gene sequence: CDR1 MNHEY, CDR2 SMNVEV (reference sequence). CDR3 nucleotides: TGTGCCAGCAGTTTAGGCGGGGCTCTATACAATGAGCAGTTCTTC. Its protein product is CASSLGGALYNEQFF.

Concerning this clone: This specimen includes other DNA sequences encoding the same CDR3. This chain connects TRBV5-1 to TRBJ2-7; 10 positions match TRBD2. This CDR3 comprises 15 residues. The ends lost 4 bases at V and 0 bases at J; junction bases unmatched: 4. CDR1 is SGHRS, CDR2 YFSETQ, per germline. In DNA form, the CDR3 reads TGCGCCAGCAGCCCCGTAGCGGGAGGCTCCTACGAGCAGTACTTC. Its protein is CASSPVAGGSYEQYF. Full variable domain (remainder filled in from reference TRBV5-1 and TRBJ2-7): KAGVTQTPRYLIKTRGQQVTLSCSPISGHRSVSWYQQTPGQGLQFLFEYFSETQRNKGNFPGRFSGRQFSNSRSEMNVSTLELGDSALYLCASSPVAGGSYEQYFGPGTRLTVT.

This rearrangement joins TRBV27 to TRBJ2-3, with a weak D call TRBD2 (6 bases). The CDR3 has 15 amino acids. Germline CDR1 and CDR2: MNHEY and SMNVEV (reference sequence). Trimming shortened V by 1 base and J by 0 bases, and 8 bases separated the two germline ends. CDR3: CASSLWRGSTDTQYF. The CDR3 DNA follows: TGTGCCAGCAGTTTATGGCGGGGTAGCACAGATACGCAGTATTTT.

The gene calls are TRBV28 and TRBJ2-1; TRBD2 matches 10 bases. The trim removed 3 bases at V and 7 bases at J, leaving 9 bases unmatched. The V gene's germline CDR1 is MDHEN and CDR2 SYDVKM. The CDR3 loop spans 16 amino acids. CDR3 loop: CASSLASSGGLNEQFF. The CDR3 region has the DNA TGTGCCAGCAGTTTGGCTTCTAGCGGGGGTCTGAATGAGCAGTTCTTC.

V is TRBV6-5 and J is TRBJ2-1; TRBD1 matches at 7 bases. Germline-derived CDR1 and CDR2 are MNHEY and SVGAGI. The J segment lost 10 bases and the V segment lost 5 bases, leaving 5 bases of the junction unmatched. This CDR3 contains 12 residues. Here the CDR3 DNA reads TGTGCCAGCAGTCGAGACAGGGTCGAGCAGTTCTTC. Translating gives CASSRDRVEQFF.

The chain employs TRBV5-1 and TRBJ2-7; a weak D match, TRBD2 (5 bases). Germline lookup yields CDR1 SGHRS and CDR2 YFSETQ. This CDR3 spans 14 amino acids. V shed 0 bases and J shed 5 bases, with 12 bases lying between them. CDR3 sequence: CASSLGAVNDEQYF. CDR3 DNA sequence: TGCGCCAGCAGCTTGGGAGCGGTTAATGACGAGCAGTACTTC.

This clone was seen only a few times. The V and J genes are TRBV9 and TRBJ2-2, with D uncertain. The germline CDR1 and CDR2 sequences are SGDLS and YYNGEE. Deletions cut 4 bases from V and 3 bases from J, with 10 bases between. This CDR3 comprises 14 residues. The CDR3 bases are TGTGCCAGCAGCCCTCGGGTTGACACCGGGGAGCTGTTTTTT. Translation: CASSPRVDTGELFF.

This chain links TRBV7-9 with TRBJ1-1; D unresolved. The germline V gene has CDR1 SEHNR and CDR2 FQNEAQ (reference sequence). This CDR3 has 13 amino acids. V shed 5 bases and J shed 1 base, with 8 bases lying between them. CDR3 in amino acids: CASSLPGNTEAFF. The CDR3 coding sequence is TGTGCCAGCAGCCTCCCGGGGAACACTGAAGCTTTCTTT. Together with reference TRBV7-9 and TRBJ1-1, the CDR3 gives the full variable domain: DTGVSQNPRHKITKRGQNVTFRCDPISEHNRLYWYRQTLGQGPEFLTYFQNEAQLEKSRLLSDRFSAERPKGSFSTLEIQRTEQGDSAMYLCASSLPGNTEAFFGQGTRLTVV.

The genes are TRBV12-3 or TRBV12-4 and TRBJ1-1, with a weak D call TRBD1 (6 bases). V lost 6 bases, J lost 1 base, and 9 bases lay in between. The CDR3 is 13 residues long. The CDR3 sequence: CASRDSWNTEAFF. Written as DNA, the CDR3 is TGTGCCAGCAGGGACAGCTGGAACACTGAAGCTTTCTTT.

The chain joins TRBV6-5 to TRBJ1-1; 9 bases align to TRBD1. Losses at the gene ends were 7 bases for V and 7 bases for J; bases not matched to a gene: 13. The CDR3 is made up of 15 amino acids. CDR1 and CDR2 from the germline V gene are MNHEY and SVGAGI. CDR3 coding DNA: TGTGCCAGCAAGGGACAGGGACCTCCTACCCTTGAAGCTTTCTTT. Translation gives CASKGQGPPTLEAFF.

V usage is TRBV29-1 and J usage is TRBJ2-1, with a weak D call TRBD1 (5 bases). CDR1 is SQVTM, CDR2 ANQGSEA, per germline. The ends were cut back, 3 bases at V and 8 bases at J, with 11 bases in the middle. The CDR3 is 12 residues long. This CDR3 reads CSVDREWDEQFF. The CDR3 bases are TGCAGCGTTGACAGGGAATGGGATGAGCAGTTCTTC.

The rearrangement joins TRBV5-1 to TRBJ2-7, with 9 positions matching TRBD2. This CDR3 contains 15 residues. The germline gives CDR1 SGHRS, CDR2 YFSETQ. The ends lost 5 bases at V and 0 bases at J; junction bases unmatched: 6. Written as DNA, the CDR3 is TGCGCCAGCAGTCTAGCGGGGATTCCCTCCTACGAGCAGTACTTC. Translating gives CASSLAGIPSYEQYF.

The rearrangement links TRBV29-1 to TRBJ2-5, with D perhaps TRBD2 (6 bases). Germline CDR1 reads SQVTM; CDR2 reads ANQGSEA. Between the trimmed V and J ends, which lost 3 bases and 4 bases, there was a span of 6 bases. The CDR3 consists of 11 residues. The CDR3 spells CSVEGGETQYF. In nucleotides, the CDR3 is TGCAGCGTTGAGGGAGGAGAGACCCAGTACTTC.

This sequence joins TRBV19 and TRBJ2-1, with TRBD2 identical over 10 bases. Germline trimming cut 6 bases from V and 7 bases from J; bases unmatched to any gene: 3. The CDR3 contains 13 residues. Germline CDR1 LNHDA, CDR2 SQIVND (reference sequence). This chain's CDR3 is CASSPAGGNEQFF. In DNA form, the CDR3 reads TGTGCCAGTAGCCCAGCGGGAGGGAATGAGCAGTTCTTC.

In DNA form, the CDR3 reads TGCAGCGTTGGTAGACAGGGAGAGGTCCAAGAGACCCAGTACTTC. It yields the protein CSVGRQGEVQETQYF. The chain recombines TRBV29-1 with TRBJ2-5, with 7 bases that match TRBD1. Germline trimming cut 4 bases from V and 1 base from J; bases unmatched to any gene: 9. The CDR3 is 15 amino acids. The V gene's germline CDR1 is SQVTM and CDR2 ANQGSEA.